A single sample gave rise to the 2 T cell receptor beta chains below, sequenced in a study of regulatory T cells in long-lasting Graves disease. As to time point: persistent/refractory GD, antithyroid drugs over 5 years with positive TRAb. TCR sequences were obtained from RNA taken from PBMCs. Through Arm-PCR of CDR3 regions and iRepertoire HTBI primers, TCR beta libraries were built. A single record per CDR3 protein comes from TCRdb applying MiXCR to the multiplex PCR reads. The sample yields 700,000 or so distinct CDR3 sequences, around 30% seen once. The material was peripheral blood mononuclear cells (PBMCs), obtained when the disease was refractory, from a patient treated with antithyroid drugs. All receptors derive from a female donor with Graves disease.

As to this clonotype: A junction boundary mismatches the germline segment, possibly from a read error. J is TRBJ1-4 and V is TRBV11-2, with D unclear. The CDR3 has 13 amino acids. Germline V gene data show CDR1 as SGHAT and CDR2 as FQNNGV. DNA for the CDR3: TGTACCAGCAGCTTGGACTACTATGAAAAACTGTTTTTT. This encodes CTSSLDYYEKLFF.

This rearrangement joins TRBV6-1 to TRBJ1-6, with D hard to call. There are 14 residues in the CDR3. Germline values: CDR1 MNHNS, CDR2 SASEGT. V dropped 3 bases and J dropped 10 bases, with 13 bases sitting between them. CDR3 DNA sequence: TGTGCCAGCAGTGATAAGGGTTTGGGCTCACCCCTCCACTTT. It encodes CASSDKGLGSPLHF.